This T cell receptor beta chain was recovered during a study of T-cell reconstitution after alpha-beta-depleted transplantation in children. General observations from the study: Alpha-beta T cells about two months after transplant reportedly derived from several hundred expanded graft clones. Some patients' high day-60 TCRbeta diversity was traced to surviving recipient T cells and thymic progenitors. Once a year had passed after transplant, T-cell counts and diversity came mostly from newly produced T cells.

This clonotype was found many times. Its specificity is not known. Unique molecular identifiers were used in preparing the TCRbeta library. TCRdb reprocessed the PCR reads with MiXCR, giving one entry per CDR3 protein. Altogether a few hundred thousand distinct CDR3 sequences are present, just over 7.5% being singletons, with the ten largest covering about 8.2%. The TCR originated in a female patient aged 2 to 10 who had a stem cell transplant for Fanconi anemia, so the T cells may come from the graft donor. The material sequenced was peripheral blood, taken 360 days after TCRalphabeta/CD19-depleted stem cell transplant.

In nucleotides, the CDR3 is TGTGCCAGCAGTGATACAGGGGGAGACTATGGCTACACCTTC. Translation gives CASSDTGGDYGYTF. This chain uses TRBV25-1 with TRBJ1-2; TRBD1 matches at 8 bases. Germline CDR1 is MGHDK and CDR2 is SYGVNS. V dropped 3 bases and J dropped 3; count of bases not matched to a gene: 3. The CDR3 is 14 amino acids.